This TCR beta chain originates from a study of OX40 agonist ivuxolimab in advanced cancers. General study results and limits: Doses of 0.1 to 3.0 mg/kg were accompanied by clonal expansion of CD4+ and CD8+ blood T cells by week 6.

Looked up from germline, CDR1 is SGHDN and CDR2 is FVKESK. V was shortened by 0 bases and J by 9 bases, with 12 bases between the two germline ends. The CDR3 contains 13 residues. Patients with a history of autoimmune disease or on systemic immunosuppression were excluded. Here immunoSEQ multiplex PCR was the method, and the copy in TCRdb shows in-frame clones only, minus some. The table includes roughly 30,000 clones, 90% detected once. Notes on this clone: The antigen is not known.

The sequence derives from an adult with an advanced solid tumor such as melanoma, head and neck, liver or kidney cancer. The rearrangement links TRBV14 to TRBJ2-7; possibly TRBD2 for D (6 bases). The sequenced sample was CD4+ or CD8+ T cells sorted from blood, obtained in a trial of the OX40 agonist ivuxolimab. CDR3 in DNA: TGTGCCAGCAGCCAAGATGATGAGACTAGGCAGTACTTC. It specifies CASSQDDETRQYF.